The 15 T cell receptor beta chains reported below all come from one sample, sequenced in a study of regulatory T cells in long-lasting Graves disease (dated by TCRdb to the early 2020s). The library was prepared using multiplex PCR. Sequencing was performed on an Illumina HiSeq 4000. iRepertoire HTBI primers and Arm-PCR amplification of CDR3 regions were used to construct TCR beta libraries. Using fastp trimming at Q25 and MiXCR clonotype assembly, TCRdb reanalyzed the public sequencing data and kept in-frame beta chains. Every CDR3 protein is listed once, alongside the most common genes and DNA of its rows. This sample comprises 350,000 to 450,000 distinct CDR3 sequences, 15% of them detected only once. Clones ranked in the top ten supply over 15% of the sample. Per the publication, the time point label means: newly diagnosed GD, antithyroid drugs for less than 3 months. For both TCR sequencing and RNA sequencing, RNA was extracted from PBMCs using TRIzol.

These data also formed part of another study, on T cells in Graves' hyperthyroidism and ophthalmopathy.

The sample consisted of peripheral blood mononuclear cells (PBMCs), taken at new diagnosis, from a patient treated with antithyroid drugs. The origin of the receptors is a woman in her thirties with Graves disease. Donor details come from another sample of the same person, matched by shared clones.

This clonotype was detected ten times or more. The chain couples TRBV4-1 to TRBJ2-7; 7 bases fit TRBD1. The CDR3 totals 14 residues. CDR1 and CDR2 from the germline V gene are MGHRA and YSYEKL. Trimming took 6 bases from V and 2 from J; bases not matched to a gene: 7. The CDR3 reads CASRGPGQTYEQYF. In DNA form, the CDR3 reads TGCGCCAGCAGAGGACCGGGACAGACCTACGAGCAGTACTTC.

The table lists this clonotype with many counts. The chain couples TRBV2 to TRBJ1-4, with D unclear. This CDR3 is 15 amino acids long. The V gene's germline CDR1 is SNHLY and CDR2 FYNNEI. The ends were cut back, 4 bases at V and 4 bases at J, with 13 bases in the middle. The CDR3 DNA sequence: TGTGCCAGCAGTGTACTCACCCCGGTTAATGAAAAACTGTTTTTT. It translates to CASSVLTPVNEKLFF.

The chain joins TRBV14 to TRBJ1-2; tentatively, D is TRBD1 (5 bases). The CDR3 extends over 16 amino acids. The germline V gene has CDR1 SGHDN and CDR2 FVKESK. V dropped 3 bases and J dropped 2 bases, with 16 bases sitting between them. CDR3 nucleotides: TGTGCCAGCAGCCAGACCGGGGGACGGACGAACTATGGCTACACCTTC. This translates into CASSQTGGRTNYGYTF.

The sample holds many counts of this clonotype. This chain uses TRBV20-1 with TRBJ2-2; 14 nucleotides match TRBD2. The CDR3 extends over 16 amino acids. V shed 3 bases and J 3 bases; nucleotides not matched to a gene: 3. CDR1 and CDR2 from the germline V gene are DFQATT and SNEGSKA (reference sequence). In DNA form, the CDR3 reads TGCAGTGCTAGGACTAGCGGGAGGGTAGACACCGGGGAGCTGTTTTTT. It is translated as CSARTSGRVDTGELFF.

The sample holds many counts of this clonotype. The chain employs TRBV11-2 and TRBJ2-7, with TRBD2 as a possible D gene (6 bases). This CDR3 contains 14 residues. Trimming removed 6 bases at V and 7 bases at J, with 19 bases between. Germline V CDR1 and CDR2: SGHAT, FQNNGV. Written as DNA, the CDR3 is TGTGCCAGCAGACTAGCTGGGTCCCCCGGGGAGCAGTACTTC. Amino acid sequence: CASRLAGSPGEQYF.

This clonotype has at least ten counts. The rearrangement joins TRBV7-9 to TRBJ2-5; tentatively, D is TRBD2 (5 bases). V was trimmed by 6 bases and J by 11 bases, leaving 10 bases between them. The CDR3 sequence is 10 residues long. Germline values: CDR1 SEHNR, CDR2 FQNEAQ (reference sequence). This CDR3 reads CASSPRGQYF. The DNA of the CDR3 is TGTGCCAGCAGTCCTAGAGGGCAGTACTTC.

The gene calls are TRBV20-1 and TRBJ1-2; D gene unclear. The germline V gene encodes CDR1 DFQATT and CDR2 SNEGSKA (reference sequence). This CDR3 has 14 amino acids. Trimming cost V 1 base and J 2 bases, with 11 bases left between them. CDR3 amino acids: CSARVSAANYGYTF. Written as DNA, the CDR3 is TGCAGTGCTAGAGTCTCGGCGGCGAACTATGGCTACACCTTC.

This clonotype was recorded at least ten times. This sequence joins TRBV19 and TRBJ2-2; D gene unclear. V shed 5 bases and J shed 1 base, with 14 bases lying between them. This CDR3 comprises 16 residues. CDR1 is LNHDA, CDR2 SQIVND, per germline (reference sequence). The CDR3 is CASSAKRRLNTGELFF. CDR3 nucleotide sequence: TGTGCCAGTAGTGCAAAGCGTCGCCTGAACACCGGGGAGCTGTTTTTT.

This clonotype showed up many times. The rearrangement uses TRBV12-3 or TRBV12-4 and TRBJ2-2, with 9 bases lining up with TRBD2. The J segment lost 2 bases and the V segment lost 0 bases, leaving 4 bases of the junction unmatched. The CDR3 totals 17 residues. The CDR3 bases are TGTGCCAGCAGTTTAGCCGAGACTAGCGGAAACACCGGGGAGCTGTTTTTT. This encodes CASSLAETSGNTGELFF.

This clonotype was counted ten times or more. The chain combines TRBV12-3 or TRBV12-4 with TRBJ1-4, with D possibly matching TRBD1 (6 bases). CDR3 length: 15 residues. V lost 2 bases and J 7 bases, leaving 14 bases between the germline ends. The chain's CDR3 is CASSLRGKRGEKLFF. The CDR3 coding sequence is TGTGCCAGCAGTTTAAGGGGGAAACGAGGTGAAAAACTGTTTTTT.

The chain carries TRBV5-4 and TRBJ2-1, with 8 bases that match TRBD1. Gene TRBJ2-5 matches the end of the DNA better, so the J call may be wrong. Looked up from germline, CDR1 is SGHNT and CDR2 is YYREEE (reference sequence). There are 14 residues in the CDR3. CDR3 amino acids: CASSKTGEPGAQYF. DNA of the CDR3: TGTGCCAGCAGCAAGACAGGGGAACCAGGGGCCCAGTACTTC.

In this sample, this clonotype turned up many times. J is TRBJ2-7 and V is TRBV7-2; 10 nucleotides align to TRBD2. Unmatched junction bases numbered 7, after V lost 5 bases and J lost 6 bases. The CDR3 has 14 residues. Germline CDR1 SGHTA, CDR2 FQGNSA. This CDR3 is CASSPRGLAIEQYF. The CDR3 nucleotides are TGTGCCAGCAGCCCCCGGGGACTAGCGATCGAGCAGTACTTC.

The chain uses TRBV19 and TRBJ2-7; tentative D call: TRBD2 (6 bases). The CDR3 is 19 amino acids. Germline V gene data show CDR1 as LNHDA and CDR2 as SQIVND (reference sequence). Trimming cost V 2 bases and J 0 bases, with 23 bases left between them. The CDR3 loop is CASSIKMGTSTYSSYEQYF. As DNA, the CDR3 is TGTGCCAGTAGTATAAAAATGGGGACTTCGACATATAGCTCCTACGAGCAGTACTTC.

This clonotype was detected ten times or more. The chain combines TRBV5-6 with TRBJ2-7; weak D call: TRBD2 (6 bases). V was trimmed by 4 bases and J by 1 base, leaving 21 bases between them. The CDR3 loop spans 17 amino acids. CDR1 and CDR2 from the germline V gene are SGHDT and YYEEEE. The CDR3 DNA reads TGTGCCAGCAGCCCCCGAGGGTACAGCGGGCGTTCCTACGAGCAGTACTTC. Amino acids: CASSPRGYSGRSYEQYF.

This clonotype was seen many times. This chain joins TRBV19 and TRBJ2-3; D unresolved. CDR1 is LNHDA, CDR2 SQIVND, per germline (reference sequence). This CDR3 contains 16 residues. Trimming took off 1 base at V and 2 bases at J, with 13 bases between the two ends. The CDR3 loop reads CASSIGDWGSTDTQYF. The DNA for the CDR3 is TGTGCCAGTAGTATAGGAGATTGGGGATCCACAGATACGCAGTATTTT. Full variable domain (rest looked up from reference TRBV19 and TRBJ2-3): DGGITQSPKYLFRKEGQNVTLSCEQNLNHDAMYWYRQDPGQGLRLIYYSQIVNDFQKGDIAEGYSVSREKKESFPLTVTSAQKNPTAFYLCASSIGDWGSTDTQYFGPGTRLTVL.